This T cell receptor (beta chain) was captured by sequencing in a study of shared clonotypes between healthy human individuals. Study summary: Each donor's CD8 memory used one plate, CD8 naive two, each CD4 subset three.

General study findings and limits: What limited the represented genetic and exposure-history diversity was the small number of donors.

As handled by the study authors: Because ImmunoSEQ provided only junction sequences with no quality scores, the filtering differed. Method: immunoSEQ multiplex PCR; TCRdb's copy keeps in-frame clones and lacks some. V and J calls and clone size are those listed in that table; D and trimming were worked out from the DNA. The sample consists of 1 million to 1.2 million clones, 77% of them appearing once. Notes on this clone: Its target is unknown.

From germline, CDR1 is SGHTA and CDR2 FQGTGA. The CDR3 has 16 residues. Trimming took off 6 bases at V and 4 bases at J, with 20 bases between the two ends. The chain has TRBV7-3 and TRBJ2-3; D perhaps matches TRBD2 (7 bases). This receptor was taken from a man aged 18 to 29 in good health. Some clones in this sample may be carry-over from other donors' samples. Sequenced: memory CD4+ T cells from PBMCs. Documented subset: CD45RA-negative fraction. Here the CDR3 reads CASSLLGGRAPDTQYF. DNA for the CDR3: TGTGCCAGCAGTCTACTAGGGGGGAGGGCGCCAGATACGCAGTATTTT.